This T cell receptor (beta chain) appears in the sequencing data of a study of identical twins. Findings and limits, study-wide: Reduced insertions were recorded for abundant cord blood beta clonotypes, with no such pattern in memory repertoires.

Template switching added a universal primer site, and cDNA bore unique molecular identifiers. Using its own MiXCR run on the 5' RACE reads, TCRdb lists one record per CDR3 protein. The sample has 550,000 to 800,000 distinct CDR3 sequences, roughly 6.6% seen once; the top ten hold approximately 1.5%. The CDR3 has 14 residues. The germline V and J ends were trimmed by 1 base and 6 bases, with 12 bases remaining between them. There are many counts of this clonotype. Its antigen is not identified. The same data also went into a second study, on yellow fever vaccine responses in identical twins.

The TCR was taken from a woman aged 18-35 years in good health. Source material: PBMCs. This rearrangement joins TRBV12-3 or TRBV12-4 to TRBJ2-5; TRBD2 might be the D (5 bases). In nucleotides, the CDR3 is TGTGCCAGCAGTTTAGGAGGGAGCTTGAAGACCCAGTACTTC. This encodes CASSLGGSLKTQYF.